One T cell receptor beta chain is described in this entry. Multiple V-beta primers and a C-beta primer amplified TCRB from RNA. A single record per CDR3 protein comes from TCRdb applying MiXCR to the multiplex PCR reads. The data hold nearly 15,000 distinct CDR3 sequences, with roughly two thirds observed a single time. These data come from a study of tumor-infiltrating lymphocytes in glioblastoma multiforme. The CDR3 is 13 amino acids. Germline trimming cut 7 bases from V and 5 bases from J; bases unmatched to any gene: 5. Germline V lookup: CDR1 MNHEY, CDR2 SVGEGT. This rearrangement joins TRBV6-2 or TRBV6-3 to TRBJ2-7; 10 bases map to TRBD1. The clonotype comes from a male donor with glioblastoma. What was sequenced was brain tumor tissue. The CDR3 nucleotides are TGTGCCAGCATCGGGACAGGGGCTAACGAGCAGTACTTC. It is translated as CASIGTGANEQYF.